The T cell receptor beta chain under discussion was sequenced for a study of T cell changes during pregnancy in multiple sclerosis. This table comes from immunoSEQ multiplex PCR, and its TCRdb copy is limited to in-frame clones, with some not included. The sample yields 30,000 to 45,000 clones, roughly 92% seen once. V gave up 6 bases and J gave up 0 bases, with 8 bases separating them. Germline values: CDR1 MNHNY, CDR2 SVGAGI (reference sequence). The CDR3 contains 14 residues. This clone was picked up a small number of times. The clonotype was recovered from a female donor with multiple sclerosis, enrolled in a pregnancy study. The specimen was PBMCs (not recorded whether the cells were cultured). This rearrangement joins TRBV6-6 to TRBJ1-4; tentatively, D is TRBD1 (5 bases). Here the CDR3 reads CASRKTATNEKLFF. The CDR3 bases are TGTGCCAGCAGAAAGACAGCAACTAATGAAAAACTGTTTTTT.